The 24 T cell receptor beta chains below come from one sample, sequenced in a study of Graves' ophthalmopathy and Graves' hyperthyroidism. Amplification of the TCR beta CDR3 regions used RNA transcripts (as template). Scientists carried out first-round RT-PCR using HTBI primers and then a second-round multiplex PCR. Each CDR3 protein is one row after TCRdb ran MiXCR on the multiplex PCR reads. In the table there are approximately 540,000 distinct CDR3 sequences, less than 40% of which are singletons. The sample taken for sequencing was peripheral blood or thyroid tissue (not recorded which). The receptors originated from an adult man with Graves' hyperthyroidism.

This clonotype was seen ten or more times. The rearrangement uses TRBV3-1 and TRBJ2-7; D ambiguous. Germline CDR1 and CDR2: LGHDT and YNNKEL (reference sequence). The germline V and J ends were trimmed by 4 bases and 5 bases, with 12 bases remaining between them. The CDR3 loop spans 13 amino acids. DNA of the CDR3: TGTGCCAGCAGCCCGAGCTTCATCGACGAGCAGTACTTC. Amino acid sequence: CASSPSFIDEQYF.

The J gene is TRBJ2-7, the V gene TRBV29-1, with a tentative D call TRBD2 (6 bases). V lost 0 bases and J lost 1, with 16 bases in between. CDR1 is SQVTM and CDR2 is ANQGSEA in the germline V gene. This CDR3 region has 16 residues. The CDR3 DNA reads TGCAGCGTTGAAGACGATGGGCGCGGGGAGTCCTACGAGCAGTACTTC. Protein sequence: CSVEDDGRGESYEQYF.

This clonotype was seen just once. The V gene is TRBV10-3, the J gene TRBJ2-2; 8 bases align to TRBD1. From germline, CDR1 is ENHRY and CDR2 SYGVKD. The CDR3 spans 15 residues. V was pared by 4 bases and J by 5 bases, with 6 bases of the junction left unmatched. The DNA of the CDR3 is TGTGCCATCAGTGCCGGGACAGGTCGGACCGGGGAGCTGTTTTTT. Translated: CAISAGTGRTGELFF.

About this clonotype: Sequence at one end of the junction differs from germline and may be a read error. V gene TRBV12-3 or TRBV12-4 combines with J gene TRBJ2-7; TRBD1 or TRBD2 may be the D gene (7 bases each). This CDR3 is 15 amino acids long. The CDR3 DNA reads TGTGCCAGCAGTTTTGGTGGGCAGGGGGGGTACGAGCAGTGCTTC. Protein sequence: CASSFGGQGGYEQCF.

A word on this clonotype: A much larger clone differs by one base, so this may be a read error. The chain links TRBV5-1 to TRBJ2-5, with D possibly TRBD2 on 5 matching bases. Trimming cost V 2 bases and J 2 bases, with 16 bases left between them. This CDR3 contains 16 residues. Germline loops: CDR1 SGHRS, CDR2 YFSETQ. CDR3 coding DNA: TGCGCCAGCAGCTTTATCGGACCAGCGGTTCAAGAGACCCAGTACTTC. Amino acids: CASSFIGPAVQETQYF.

CDR3 residues: CASSFLAGRQTQYF. The CDR3 nucleotides are TGTGCCAGCAGCTTTCTAGCGGGTCGACAGACCCAGTACTTC. This chain uses TRBV7-9 with TRBJ2-5; 8 nucleotides agree with TRBD2. CDR3 length equals 14 residues. V was pared by 3 bases and J by 6 bases, with 6 bases of the junction left unmatched. Looked up from germline, CDR1 is SEHNR and CDR2 is FQNEAQ (reference sequence). Full variable domain (rest looked up from reference TRBV7-9 and TRBJ2-5): DTGVSQNPRHKITKRGQNVTFRCDPISEHNRLYWYRQTLGQGPEFLTYFQNEAQLEKSRLLSDRFSAERPKGSFSTLEIQRTEQGDSAMYLCASSFLAGRQTQYFGPGTRLLVL.

The chain combines TRBV14 with TRBJ2-7; unclear D gene. TRBJ2-1 matches the DNA end more closely, so the J call is doubtful. This CDR3 has 13 amino acids. The V gene's germline CDR1 is SGHDN and CDR2 FVKESK. The CDR3 region is CASSPTSYNEQFF. The CDR3 DNA reads as TGTGCCAGCAGCCCCACCAGCTACAATGAGCAGTTCTTC.

This clonotype was detected ten times or more. V gene TRBV12-3 or TRBV12-4 combines with J gene TRBJ1-2, with TRBD1 identical over 9 bases. After removal of 6 bases from V and 2 bases from J, the junction contained 7 bases not matched to a gene. This CDR3 is built from 15 residues. This chain's CDR3 is CASSHGQGQNYGYTF. In nucleotides, the CDR3 is TGTGCCAGCAGCCACGGACAGGGGCAGAACTATGGCTACACCTTC.

This clonotype was counted many times. V gene TRBV11-1 combines with J gene TRBJ1-6; no clear D. Germline V gives CDR1 SGHAT, CDR2 FQDESV (reference sequence). The length of the CDR3 is 19 residues. V lost 0 bases and J 7 bases, leaving 22 bases between the germline ends. The CDR3 region has the DNA TGTGCCAGCAGCTTAGCCCCTGGCAGAGGCGGCGGGAGGAATTCACCCCTCCACTTT. It specifies CASSLAPGRGGGRNSPLHF. Looking up the rest from reference TRBV11-1 and TRBJ1-6 gives the full variable domain: EAEVAQSPRYKITEKSQAVAFWCDPISGHATLYWYRQILGQGPELLVQFQDESVVDDSQLPKDRFSAERLKGVDSTLKIQPAELGDSAMYLCASSLAPGRGGGRNSPLHFGNGTRLTVT.

The chain joins TRBV9 to TRBJ2-7, with 9 bases fitting TRBD1. The CDR3 is made up of 15 amino acids. The germline V gene has CDR1 SGDLS and CDR2 YYNGEE. Unmatched junction bases numbered 5, after V lost 2 bases and J lost 2 bases. This CDR3 reads CASSVGQGLPYEQYF. The CDR3 DNA reads as TGTGCCAGCAGCGTTGGACAGGGGCTCCCCTACGAGCAGTACTTC.

This clonotype was seen at least ten times. The rearrangement uses TRBV7-9 and TRBJ2-7; tentatively, D is TRBD1 or TRBD2 (5 bases each). Looked up from germline, CDR1 is SEHNR and CDR2 is FQNEAQ (reference sequence). This CDR3 is built from 12 residues. Trimming took off 7 bases at V and 6 bases at J, with 13 bases between the two ends. CDR3 sequence: CASNFQGAEQYF. CDR3 DNA sequence: TGTGCCAGCAACTTCCAGGGAGCCGAGCAGTACTTC.

This clonotype was observed a few times. This chain connects TRBV25-1 to TRBJ2-5; 7 bases agree with TRBD1. The CDR3 extends over 16 amino acids. Germline loops: CDR1 MGHDK, CDR2 SYGVNS. The V segment lost 6 bases and the J segment 3 bases; nucleotides outside the gene matches: 13. The CDR3 coding sequence is TGTGCCAGCAGCTTGGCCCCCGGGACAGCCAAAGAGACCCAGTACTTC. It encodes CASSLAPGTAKETQYF. Using reference TRBV25-1 and TRBJ2-5 for the parts outside the CDR3, the full variable domain is EADIYQTPRYLVIGTGKKITLECSQTMGHDKMYWYQQDPGMELHLIHYSYGVNSTEKGDLSSESTVSRIRTEHFPLTLESARPSHTSQYLCASSLAPGTAKETQYFGPGTRLLVL.

In the case of this clonotype: Given a much more abundant clone one base away, this may be a read error. The rearrangement uses TRBV10-3 and TRBJ1-5; D may be TRBD1 (5 bases). V was shortened by 3 bases and J by 3 bases, with 9 bases between the two germline ends. The CDR3 is made up of 14 amino acids. Germline V gene data show CDR1 as ENHRY and CDR2 as SYGVKD. Here the CDR3 reads CAISDLTDNQPQHF. The CDR3, as DNA: TGTGCCATCAGTGATTTGACAGACAATCAGCCCCAGCATTTT.

This clonotype was found many times. The V gene is TRBV5-1, the J gene TRBJ2-7; D gene uncertain. Trimming pared 4 bases from V and 3 bases from J, leaving 8 bases between. The germline CDR1 and CDR2 sequences are SGHRS and YFSETQ. The CDR3 is 12 residues long. The CDR3 loop reads CASSRTVYEQYF. CDR3 sequence (DNA): TGCGCCAGCAGCCGGACGGTCTACGAGCAGTACTTC.

This clonotype was recorded at least ten times. This chain uses TRBV19 with TRBJ2-6; D is undetermined. The CDR3 is 16 amino acids. Trimming shortened V by 11 bases and J by 2 bases, and 19 bases separated the two germline ends. CDR1 and CDR2 (germline): LNHDA, SQIVND (reference sequence). In nucleotides, the CDR3 is TGTGCCTCGGTTGGGTTCTTTCAAACTGGGGCCAACGTCCTGACTTTC. Translating it yields CASVGFFQTGANVLTF.

Note on this clonotype: The junction shows a germline mismatch at one end, possibly a read error. J is TRBJ1-2 and V is TRBV20-1, with TRBD1 matching over 8 bases. The CDR3 covers 10 residues. CDR1 is DFQATT and CDR2 is SNEGSKA in the germline V gene (reference sequence). CDR3 in DNA: TGCAGTGCTAGCGGGACAGGCTATGCCTTC. Translating gives CSASGTGYAF.

The chain combines TRBV20-1 with TRBJ1-1, with TRBD1 identical over 8 bases. J was trimmed by 4 bases and V by 4 bases; bases with no gene match: 2. CDR3 length equals 12 residues. Germline V lookup: CDR1 DFQATT, CDR2 SNEGSKA (reference sequence). CDR3 DNA: TGCAGTGCTAAGGACAGGGCCACTGAAGCTTTCTTT. It yields the protein CSAKDRATEAFF.

In its sample, this clonotype was seen many times. The DNA for the CDR3 is TGTGCCGCCCAGGGTGGGAGCAATCAGCCCCAGCATTTT. Translated: CAAQGGSNQPQHF. The rearrangement joins TRBV24-1 to TRBJ1-5; a possible D gene is TRBD1 (5 bases). V was shortened by 12 bases and J by 1 base, with 12 bases between the two germline ends. The CDR3 is 13 amino acids. Germline V gene data show CDR1 as KGHDR and CDR2 as SFDVKD.

The chain carries TRBV9 and TRBJ2-7; D possibly corresponds to TRBD1 (8 bases). Near its end, the DNA agrees better with TRBJ2-4, so the J call may be wrong. CDR1 and CDR2 from the germline V gene are SGDLS and YYNGEE. CDR3 length equals 15 residues. CDR3 nucleotides: TGTGCCAGCAGCGTGGGGACAGGCGCGGGGGACATTCAGTACTTC. This translates into CASSVGTGAGDIQYF.

V gene TRBV29-1 combines with J gene TRBJ1-1; no clear D gene. The V and J ends lost 7 bases and 5 bases respectively, with 8 bases between them. The CDR3 has 10 residues. CDR1 and CDR2 from the germline V gene are SQVTM and ANQGSEA. CDR3 sequence (DNA): TGCAGCGCTTACTTTACTGAAGCTTTCTTT. Translating it yields CSAYFTEAFF.

This chain connects TRBV14 to TRBJ2-7; TRBD1 matches 11 bases. V gave up 4 bases and J gave up 0 bases; unmatched junction bases: 5. The CDR3 covers 16 residues. Germline assignment: CDR1 SGHDN and CDR2 FVKESK. The CDR3 DNA is TGTGCCAGCAGCCTTAGGACAGGGGGCTTCTCCTACGAGCAGTACTTC. Encoded protein: CASSLRTGGFSYEQYF.

This sequence joins TRBV2 and TRBJ1-2, with 7 nucleotides matching TRBD1. CDR1 and CDR2 (germline): SNHLY, FYNNEI. The CDR3 length is 14 residues. J gave up 5 bases and V 6 bases, and 9 bases lay outside the gene matches. CDR3: CASRGRQGAYGYTF. CDR3 DNA: TGTGCCAGCAGAGGCAGACAGGGAGCTTATGGCTACACCTTC.

The chain combines TRBV7-2 with TRBJ2-2; 9 bases fit TRBD2. Germline CDR1 is SGHTA and CDR2 is FQGNSA. The CDR3 has 15 residues. V lost 1 base and J lost 6; bases outside the gene matches: 3. The CDR3 DNA is TGTGCCAGCAGCTTAGGCGGGAGGGCCTCCGGGGAGCTGTTTTTT. As protein: CASSLGGRASGELFF.

There are many counts of this clonotype. At one boundary the junction diverges from the germline segment, which might be a read error. The chain is built from TRBV7-9 and TRBJ2-5; TRBD1 agrees at 7 bases. Germline V lookup: CDR1 SEHNR, CDR2 FQNEAQ (reference sequence). The length of the CDR3 is 16 residues. The CDR3 nucleotides are TGTGCCAGCAGCTTCCCCCTTAAGGGGGCCGGGGAGACCCAATACTTC. This translates into CASSFPLKGAGETQYF.